This TCR beta chain came from a study of blood T cell repertoires in COVID-19. Across the whole study: The cDNA or gDNA used as material had been derived from T cells, B-cell-depleted T cells, or PBMCs.

The data were produced by immunoSEQ multiplex PCR, yet TCRdb's version contains in-frame clones alone and is incomplete. The table lists roughly 250,000 clones, 84% of them singletons. The CDR3 totals 15 residues. V lost 6 bases to trimming and J lost 6 bases; unmatched junction nucleotides: 7. Per germline, CDR1 MDHEN and CDR2 SYDVKM. This receptor was obtained from a woman between 40 and 50 years old who had recovered from COVID-19. The chain carries TRBV28 and TRBJ1-6; 8 bases align to TRBD1. Material: peripheral blood. CDR3 amino acids: CASRSGGAGNSPLHF. Here the CDR3 DNA reads TGTGCCAGCAGGTCAGGGGGCGCGGGTAATTCACCCCTCCACTTT.